This TCR beta chain was recovered during a study of blood T cell repertoires in COVID-19. Study-wide background: The United States, Italy and Spain were the sources of the acute and convalescent COVID-19 samples. Sample material is recorded as cDNA or gDNA derived from T cells, B-cell-depleted T cells, or PBMCs.

Original analysis: Counts of nucleated cells, estimated from reference gene primer amplification, were obtained. The data were produced by immunoSEQ multiplex PCR, yet TCRdb's version contains in-frame clones alone and is incomplete. The V and J calls and clone size were taken over from that table, and D and trimming were inferred from the DNA. The sample carries around 260,000 clones, 75% to 90% recorded once. This CDR3 contains 14 residues. Germline-derived CDR1 and CDR2 are SGHRS and YFSETQ. V gave up 4 bases and J gave up 6 bases, with 14 bases separating them. V is TRBV5-1 and J is TRBJ2-1; possibly TRBD2 for D (5 bases). The sequencing input was peripheral blood. This clonotype originated in a young man with acute or convalescent COVID-19. CDR3 DNA sequence: TGCGCCAGCAGCCAAATGGAGAGGGCCAATGAGCAGTTCTTC. It translates to CASSQMERANEQFF.